This is a list of T cell receptor beta chains from one sample in a study of CD8+ T cells in alopecia areata. Only in-frame clones appear in the TCRdb table, and some are missing; sequencing was by immunoSEQ multiplex PCR. The table shows 250,000 to 350,000 clones, with about 62% occurring only once. Sequencing was performed on CD4+ T cells sorted from blood, taken at approximately week 51, from a patient treated with tofacitinib. The source of these receptors is a human donor with alopecia areata. The CDR3 runs from the conserved cysteine through the conserved F or W. A D gene is named only where the DNA matches it firmly. Clone size is given for some rows only: seen once, a few or many times, or a class if the clone is expanded.

TRBV29-1,few,TRBJ2-5,NA,CSVESGTETQYF,TGCAGCGTGGAATCCGGGACGGAGACCCAGTACTTC
TRBV29-1,NA,TRBJ2-1,NA,CSVVYSYNEQFF,TGCAGCGTTGTCTACAGCTACAATGAGCAGTTCTTC
TRBV5-1,NA,TRBJ1-1,NA,CASSLDVANTEAFF,TGCGCCAGCAGCTTGGATGTAGCGAACACTGAAGCTTTCTTT
TRBV27,NA,TRBJ1-4,NA,CASSLFWTTNEKLFF,TGTGCCAGCAGTTTATTTTGGACAACTAATGAAAAACTGTTTTTT
TRBV4-1,few,TRBJ1-1,NA,CASSQVGGHTEAFF,TGCGCCAGCAGCCAAGTGGGTGGACACACTGAAGCTTTCTTT
TRBV7-2,NA,TRBJ2-1,NA,CASSSLSGIYNEQFF,TGTGCCAGCAGCTCCCTGTCGGGGATATACAATGAGCAGTTCTTC
TRBV11-2,NA,TRBJ2-4,TRBD2,CASSLAQRGANIQYF,TGTGCCAGCAGCTTAGCTCAGCGGGGGGCAAACATTCAGTACTTC
TRBV2,NA,TRBJ2-5,NA,CASSEAETQYF,TGTGCCAGCAGTGAGGCTGAGACCCAGTACTTC
TRBV25-1,NA,TRBJ2-3,NA,CASSESPGPLDTQYF,TGTGCCAGCAGTGAATCTCCGGGGCCTCTGGATACGCAGTATTTT
TRBV6-5,once,TRBJ1-1,NA,CASRAQTGEAFF,TGTGCCAGCAGAGCACAAACGGGGGAAGCTTTCTTT
TRBV7-9,few,TRBJ2-4,NA,CASSPLSIIQYF,TGTGCCAGCAGCCCACTCTCTATCATTCAGTACTTC
TRBV4-3,NA,TRBJ2-2,NA,CASSPLGPPNTGELFF,TGCGCCAGCAGCCCCCTCGGGCCTCCGAACACCGGGGAGCTGTTTTTT
TRBV2,few,TRBJ2-3,TRBD1,CASKLEWTGSDTQYF,TGTGCCAGCAAACTGGAGTGGACAGGGTCAGATACGCAGTATTTT
TRBV6-5,NA,TRBJ1-1,NA,CASRFPGQNTEAFF,TGTGCCAGCAGGTTCCCCGGGCAGAACACTGAAGCTTTCTTT
TRBV11-2,NA,TRBJ2-7,NA,CASDLGGTAIYEQYF,TGTGCCAGCGACCTAGGGGGGACAGCAATTTACGAGCAGTACTTC
TRBV29-1,many,TRBJ2-1,NA,CSVVGGGMYNEQFF,TGCAGCGTTGTTGGAGGGGGGATGTACAATGAGCAGTTCTTC
TRBV10-3,few,TRBJ2-7,NA,CAISPDSPFYEQYF,TGTGCCATCAGTCCTGACAGCCCCTTCTACGAGCAGTACTTC
TRBV30,NA,TRBJ1-2,NA,CAWSAPRGPNYGYTF,TGTGCCTGGAGCGCACCCCGTGGCCCAAACTATGGCTACACCTTC
TRBV27,few,TRBJ2-5,TRBD2,CASSLSGLAGGKETQYF,TGTGCCAGCAGTTTATCGGGACTAGCGGGGGGAAAAGAGACCCAGTACTTC
TRBV29-1,few,TRBJ1-3,NA,CSVGGVAGNTIYF,TGCAGCGTTGGAGGGGTGGCTGGAAACACCATATATTTT
TRBV11-3,many,TRBJ2-1,TRBD2,CASSKAAGEGYNEQFF,TGTGCCAGCAGCAAAGCGGCGGGGGAGGGGTACAATGAGCAGTTCTTC
TRBV30,NA,TRBJ1-2,NA,CAWSPDSAYGYTF,TGTGCCTGGAGTCCTGACAGCGCCTATGGCTACACCTTC
TRBV6-6,NA,TRBJ1-5,TRBD1,CASSPGQLLPQHF,TGTGCCAGCAGCCCGGGACAGCTTTTGCCCCAGCATTTT
TRBV6-5,few,TRBJ2-7,NA,CASTPRGPLSYEQYF,TGTGCCAGCACCCCACGGGGGCCTTTATCCTACGAGCAGTACTTC
TRBV18,NA,TRBJ2-1,NA,CASSFDGNEQFF,TGTGCCAGCTCGTTCGACGGAAATGAGCAGTTCTTC
TRBV7-2,NA,TRBJ2-6,TRBD1,CASSDRAGANVLTF,TGTGCCAGCAGCGACAGGGCTGGGGCCAACGTCCTGACTTTC
TRBV27,NA,TRBJ2-3,NA,CASSRTGPMYTQYF,TGTGCCAGCAGTCGGACCGGGCCCATGTATACGCAGTATTTT
TRBV29-1,NA,TRBJ2-2,NA,CSATGTPANTGELFF,TGCAGCGCTACCGGGACACCAGCGAACACCGGGGAGCTGTTTTTT
TRBV30,NA,TRBJ1-5,TRBD1,CAWSSGGRSNQPQHF,TGTGCCTGGTCCTCAGGGGGCAGAAGCAATCAGCCCCAGCATTTT
TRBV30,NA,TRBJ1-5,NA,CAWSGTTNQPQHF,TGTGCCTGGAGTGGGACAACCAATCAGCCCCAGCATTTT
TRBV23-1,few,TRBJ1-5,TRBD1,CASSQISPRDSVNQPQHF,TGCGCCAGCAGTCAAATCAGCCCCCGGGACAGCGTCAATCAGCCCCAGCATTTT
TRBV27,NA,TRBJ2-5,TRBD2,CASSSSSGPTPQYF,TGTGCCAGCAGTTCCTCTAGCGGTCCCACCCCCCAGTACTTC
TRBV29-1,few,TRBJ2-5,NA,CSVEDRFGTEETQYF,TGCAGCGTTGAAGATCGGTTCGGCACGGAGGAGACCCAGTACTTC
TRBV25-1,NA,TRBJ1-6,NA,CASGTRSPLHF,TGTGCCAGCGGTACTAGGTCACCCCTCCACTTT
TRBV5-1,NA,TRBJ2-7,NA,CASSFSGGPPDEQYF,TGCGCCAGCAGCTTTTCTGGGGGCCCTCCGGACGAGCAGTACTTC
TRBV6-1,NA,TRBJ1-6,NA,CASSQGVGSSYNSPLHF,TGTGCCAGCAGTCAAGGGGTGGGGAGCTCCTATAATTCACCCCTCCACTTT
TRBV19,NA,TRBJ2-3,NA,CASRKIGGTDTQYF,TGTGCCAGTAGGAAGATAGGGGGAACAGATACGCAGTATTTT
TRBV7-6,NA,TRBJ2-5,TRBD1,CASSFTGAETQYF,TGTGCCAGCAGCTTCACAGGGGCTGAGACCCAGTACTTC
TRBV29-1,NA,TRBJ1-2,TRBD1,CSVESGTGEIGYTF,TGCAGCGTTGAATCTGGGACAGGGGAAATCGGCTACACCTTC
TRBV23-1,NA,TRBJ2-3,NA,CASSQWGGSSTDTQYF,TGCGCCAGCAGTCAATGGGGGGGCTCTAGCACAGATACGCAGTATTTT
TRBV25-1,NA,TRBJ1-2,NA,CASSESTNYGYTF,TGTGCCAGCAGTGAATCAACTAACTATGGCTACACCTTC
TRBV29-1,NA,TRBJ2-5,TRBD1,CSVPTGGRETQYF,TGCAGCGTCCCAACAGGGGGCCGGGAGACCCAGTACTTC
TRBV4-3,NA,TRBJ1-4,TRBD1,CASSPSTGRGEKLFF,TGCGCCAGCAGCCCATCGACAGGGAGGGGTGAAAAACTGTTTTTT
TRBV29-1,NA,TRBJ2-3,NA,CSVEHTQYF,TGCAGCGTTGAGCATACGCAGTATTTT
TRBV2,once,TRBJ1-1,NA,CASSPQGMGEAFF,TGTGCCAGCAGTCCACAGGGAATGGGTGAAGCTTTCTTT
TRBV4-3,NA,TRBJ2-2,NA,CASSHEILVGELFF,TGCGCCAGCAGCCACGAGATTTTGGTTGGGGAGCTGTTTTTT
TRBV7-2,NA,TRBJ1-5,TRBD1,CASSLTTGGWPQHF,TGTGCCAGCAGCTTAACAACAGGGGGCTGGCCCCAGCATTTT
TRBV4-3,few,TRBJ2-4,NA,CASSQGMSQNIQYF,TGCGCCAGCAGCCAAGGCATGAGTCAAAACATTCAGTACTTC
TRBV30,NA,TRBJ1-1,NA,CAWSVRSGTEAFF,TGTGCCTGGAGTGTACGGTCAGGAACTGAAGCTTTCTTT
TRBV30,NA,TRBJ2-2,TRBD1,CAWSQGASTGELFF,TGTGCCTGGAGTCAGGGGGCGAGCACCGGGGAGCTGTTTTTT
TRBV9,NA,TRBJ1-3,TRBD1,CASSYGQGSGNTIYF,TGTGCCAGCAGCTACGGACAGGGCTCTGGAAACACCATATATTTT
TRBV5-1,NA,TRBJ1-6,TRBD1,CASSQGQVDSPLHF,TGCGCCAGCAGCCAGGGACAGGTGGATTCACCCCTCCACTTT
TRBV29-1,few,TRBJ2-5,NA,CSVEGPQETQYF,TGCAGCGTTGAGGGGCCCCAAGAGACCCAGTACTTC
TRBV7-2,NA,TRBJ1-4,TRBD1,CASSLDGTGEEKLFF,TGTGCCAGCAGCTTAGATGGGACAGGGGAGGAAAAACTGTTTTTT
TRBV9,NA,TRBJ1-4,TRBD1,CASSAQQGASEKLFF,TGTGCCAGCAGCGCCCAACAGGGGGCATCTGAAAAACTGTTTTTT